Presented here are 18 T cell receptor beta chains from one specimen sequenced in a study of cytomegalovirus exposure and HLA in healthy donors. The PCR ran on 60 Vbeta and 13 Jbeta primers. Some clones are missing from TCRdb's copy, which holds only in-frame ones; the method was immunoSEQ multiplex PCR. The table has approximately 220,000 clones, roughly 82% seen once; the top ten hold around 6%. Sequences were obtained from PBMCs. The receptors were gathered from a man aged 35 to 55 in good health and CMV-seropositive.

V gene TRBV7-6 combines with J gene TRBJ2-3; 8 positions match TRBD2. The germline CDR1 and CDR2 sequences are SGHVS and FNYEAQ. This CDR3 has 15 residues. V lost 5 bases, J lost 0 bases, and 4 bases stayed unmatched. CDR3 bases: TGTGCCAGCAGCGGATGGACTAGCAGCACAGATACGCAGTATTTT. This translates into CASSGWTSSTDTQYF.

The table lists this clone with a few counts. The V and J genes are TRBV9 and TRBJ2-3, with 8 nucleotides matching TRBD2. CDR1 and CDR2 from the germline V gene are SGDLS and YYNGEE. V gave up 0 bases and J gave up 2 bases; unmatched junction bases: 5. The length of the CDR3 is 16 residues. CDR3 residues: CASSVGLAGITDTQYF. CDR3 nucleotide sequence: TGTGCCAGCAGCGTAGGGCTAGCGGGCATCACAGATACGCAGTATTTT. The whole variable domain, filled in from reference TRBV9 and TRBJ2-3, reads DSGVTQTPKHLITATGQRVTLRCSPRSGDLSVYWYQQSLDQGLQFLIQYYNGEERAKGNILERFSAQQFPDLHSELNLSSLELGDSALYFCASSVGLAGITDTQYFGPGTRLTVL.

The V gene is TRBV19, the J gene TRBJ2-7; a weak D match, TRBD2 (6 bases). Trimming removed 5 bases at V and 2 bases at J, with 7 bases between. The CDR3 runs 12 residues. Germline CDR1 is LNHDA and CDR2 is SQIVND (reference sequence). CDR3 nucleotide sequence: TGTGCCAGTAGTGGGAGGCCCTACGAGCAGTACTTC. It is translated as CASSGRPYEQYF.

The chain joins TRBV9 to TRBJ2-7; possible D gene TRBD1, 6 bases. CDR1 is SGDLS and CDR2 is YYNGEE in the germline V gene. The CDR3 has 15 residues. V gave up 4 bases and J gave up 3 bases, with 17 bases separating them. The DNA of the CDR3 is TGTGCCAGCAGCACGGACGCCGGGACAAACTACGAGCAGTACTTC. It yields the protein CASSTDAGTNYEQYF.

This clone was counted a single time. The V call is TRBV27, the J call TRBJ2-3, with TRBD1 matching 8 bases. Germline values: CDR1 MNHEY, CDR2 SMNVEV (reference sequence). The V and J ends lost 4 bases and 2 bases, in that order; junction bases with no gene match: 5. This CDR3 has 15 amino acids. In DNA, the CDR3 is TGTGCCAGCAGTTCGAGCAGGGGGCTCACAGATACGCAGTATTTT. It translates to CASSSSRGLTDTQYF.

This chain connects TRBV6-5 to TRBJ1-2, with D unresolved. V lost 6 bases, J lost 2 bases, and 10 bases lay in between. The CDR3 consists of 13 residues. Per the germline V gene, CDR1 is MNHEY and CDR2 is SVGAGI. The CDR3 sequence is CASSLAGNYGYTF. The CDR3 DNA reads as TGTGCCAGCAGCCTCGCGGGAAACTATGGCTACACCTTC.

The genes are TRBV5-1 and TRBJ1-1; D is unclear. CDR1 and CDR2 (germline): SGHRS, YFSETQ. Between the trimmed V and J ends, which lost 3 bases and 0 bases, there was a span of 6 bases. This CDR3 region has 13 residues. In DNA form, the CDR3 reads TGCGCCAGCAGCTACAGTATGAACACTGAAGCTTTCTTT. Translated: CASSYSMNTEAFF.

The chain links TRBV15 to TRBJ1-3, with D perhaps TRBD1 (6 bases). Trimming removed 6 bases at V and 0 bases at J, with 9 bases between. CDR1 LNHNV and CDR2 YYDKDF come from the germline V gene (reference sequence). The CDR3 totals 14 residues. The CDR3 spells CATSQGPSGNTIYF. In DNA form, the CDR3 reads TGTGCCACCAGTCAGGGGCCCTCTGGAAACACCATATATTTT. The full variable domain, completed using reference TRBV15 and TRBJ1-3, is DAMVIQNPRYQVTQFGKPVTLSCSQTLNHNVMYWYQQKSSQAPKLLFHYYDKDFNNEADTPDNFQSRRPNTSFCFLDIRSPGLGDTAMYLCATSQGPSGNTIYFGEGSWLTVV.

V is TRBV7-9 and J is TRBJ2-5, with a weak D call TRBD2 (6 bases). The CDR3 totals 14 residues. From germline, CDR1 is SEHNR and CDR2 FQNEAQ (reference sequence). V was pared by 5 bases and J by 2 bases, with 12 bases between. For the CDR3, the DNA is TGTGCCAGCAGCCCTGGGACTTCACAAGAGACCCAGTACTTC. Amino acid sequence: CASSPGTSQETQYF.

The V and J genes are TRBV6-5 and TRBJ2-2; D is possibly TRBD2 (7 bases). This CDR3 is 15 amino acids long. The germline V and J ends were trimmed by 6 bases and 7 bases, with 18 bases remaining between them. CDR1 and CDR2 from the germline V gene are MNHEY and SVGAGI. CDR3 sequence: CASRSEGGRGGELFF. CDR3 bases: TGTGCCAGCAGATCGGAGGGGGGGCGGGGCGGGGAGCTGTTTTTT.

Here the CDR3 DNA reads TGTGCCAGCAGCACACCGGGACAGGGGGTCTCCGGGGAGCTGTTTTTT. This sequence encodes CASSTPGQGVSGELFF. V is TRBV13 and J is TRBJ2-2, with TRBD1 matching 11 bases. V lost 5 bases, J lost 6 bases, and 8 bases stayed unmatched. Germline V gene data show CDR1 as PRHDT and CDR2 as FYEKMQ (reference sequence). CDR3 length equals 16 residues.

The gene calls are TRBV27 and TRBJ2-1, with 7 positions matching TRBD1. J gave up 7 bases and V 5 bases, and 5 bases lay outside the gene matches. The CDR3 has 13 amino acids. Germline lookup yields CDR1 MNHEY and CDR2 SMNVEV (reference sequence). In DNA, the CDR3 is TGTGCCAGCAGTAACCAGGGGGTTAATGAGCAGTTCTTC. Residues: CASSNQGVNEQFF.

DNA of the CDR3: TGTGCCAGCAGCTTGAGGGTGGCAGGGGGTGGTGTGAACACTGAAGCTTTCTTT. Amino acids: CASSLRVAGGGVNTEAFF. The chain couples TRBV5-5 to TRBJ1-1; 7 bases are shared with TRBD1. Trimming took 1 base from V and 0 from J; bases not matched to a gene: 12. The CDR3 is made up of 18 amino acids. Germline loops: CDR1 SGHKS, CDR2 YYEKEE (reference sequence).

The CDR3 DNA reads as TGTGCCAGCAGCTTAATAGGGGTCACCAAAAACACCATATATTTT. Amino acid sequence: CASSLIGVTKNTIYF. V usage is TRBV7-8 and J usage is TRBJ1-3, with a possible D match to TRBD1 (5 bases). The CDR3 is 15 residues long. V was pared by 2 bases and J by 6 bases, with 14 bases between. In germline, CDR1 is SGHVS, CDR2 FQNEAQ.

The gene calls are TRBV7-3 and TRBJ2-7; TRBD1 aligns across 8 bases. After removal of 3 bases from V and 0 bases from J, the junction contained 4 bases not matched to a gene. CDR3 length: 15 amino acids. Germline assignment: CDR1 SGHTA and CDR2 FQGTGA. In nucleotides, the CDR3 is TGTGCCAGCAGCTTCACAGGGGGTAGCTCCTACGAGCAGTACTTC. It encodes CASSFTGGSSYEQYF.

This rearrangement joins TRBV5-4 to TRBJ2-3; TRBD1 matches at 12 bases. Germline-derived CDR1 and CDR2 are SGHNT and YYREEE (reference sequence). The CDR3 is made up of 18 amino acids. Trimming removed 4 bases from V and 0 bases from J; junction bases left unmatched: 9. The CDR3 spells CASSPAGQGARSTDTQYF. CDR3 DNA: TGTGCCAGCAGCCCGGCGGGACAGGGGGCGCGGAGCACAGATACGCAGTATTTT.

The chain combines TRBV30 with TRBJ1-4, with 10 bases that match TRBD1. The CDR3 has 14 amino acids. The V gene end was trimmed by 4 bases and the J gene end by 7 bases; junction bases not matched to a gene: 6. The germline CDR1 and CDR2 sequences are GTSNPN and SVGIG (reference sequence). The DNA of the CDR3 is TGTGCCTGGACCAGACAGGGGGCTACTGAAAAACTGTTTTTT. It translates to CAWTRQGATEKLFF. The full variable domain, its missing parts supplied by reference TRBV30 and TRBJ1-4, is SQTIHQWPATLVQPVGSPLSLECTVEGTSNPNLYWYRQAAGRGLQLLFYSVGIGQISSEVPQNLSASRPQDRQFILSSKKLLLSDSGFYLCAWTRQGATEKLFFGSGTQLSVL.

The chain recombines TRBV6-6 with TRBJ2-5; a weak D match, TRBD1 (8 bases). The germline CDR1 and CDR2 sequences are MNHNY and SVGAGI (reference sequence). The germline V and J ends were trimmed by 6 bases and 3 bases, with 17 bases remaining between them. The CDR3 sequence is 15 residues long. CDR3 sequence reads: CASSSRQGREETQYF. In nucleotides, the CDR3 is TGTGCCAGCAGCTCCCGACAGGGGAGGGAAGAGACCCAGTACTTC.